This T cell receptor beta chain emerged from a study of OX40 agonist ivuxolimab in advanced cancers. On the study more broadly: Prior checkpoint blockade (anti-PD-1, anti-PD-L1 or anti-CTLA-4) was permitted; around 37% had it. Three partial responders included one hepatocellular carcinoma patient and two cutaneous melanoma patients. General study results and limits: In the 0.1-3.0 mg/kg groups, partial responders showed among the lowest expansion. Nonresponders included some who also had low normalized T-cell clonal expansion.

The sample holds one count of this clone. Its cognate antigen is unknown. The table came from immunoSEQ multiplex PCR; TCRdb's copy has only in-frame clones and leaves some out. The sample has about 72,000 clones, about 90% seen once; the top ten hold 5.5% to 6%. CDR3 length equals 14 residues. V was shortened by 6 bases and J by 10 bases, with 20 bases between the two germline ends. The germline V gene encodes CDR1 SGHDT and CDR2 YYEEEE. The sequence was collected from an adult with an advanced solid tumor such as melanoma, head and neck, liver or kidney cancer. The sequencing used CD4+ or CD8+ T cells sorted from blood, collected in a trial of the OX40 agonist ivuxolimab. The chain combines TRBV5-6 with TRBJ1-3, with D perhaps matching TRBD1 (5 bases). CDR3 region: CASTPQGAGGTIYF. The CDR3 DNA sequence: TGTGCCAGCACCCCCCAAGGGGCCGGAGGGACCATATATTTT.